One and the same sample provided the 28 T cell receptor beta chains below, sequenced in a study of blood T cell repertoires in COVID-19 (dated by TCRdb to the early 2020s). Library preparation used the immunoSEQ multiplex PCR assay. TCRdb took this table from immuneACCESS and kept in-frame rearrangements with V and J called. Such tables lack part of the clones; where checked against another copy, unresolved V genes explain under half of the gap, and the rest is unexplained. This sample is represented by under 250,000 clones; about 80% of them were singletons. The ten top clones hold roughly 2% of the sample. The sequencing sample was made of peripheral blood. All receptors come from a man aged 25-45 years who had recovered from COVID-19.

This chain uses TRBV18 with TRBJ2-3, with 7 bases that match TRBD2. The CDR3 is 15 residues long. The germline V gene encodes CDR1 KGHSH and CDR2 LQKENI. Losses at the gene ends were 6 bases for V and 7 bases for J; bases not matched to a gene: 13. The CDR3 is CASSPTGGEGHTQYF. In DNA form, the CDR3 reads TGTGCCAGCTCCCCTACCGGAGGGGAGGGACATACGCAGTATTTT.

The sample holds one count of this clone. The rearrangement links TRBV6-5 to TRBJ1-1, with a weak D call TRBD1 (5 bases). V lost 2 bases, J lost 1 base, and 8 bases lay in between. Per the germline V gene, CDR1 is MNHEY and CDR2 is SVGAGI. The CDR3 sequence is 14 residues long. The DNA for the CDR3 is TGTGCCAGCAGTTACGCAGGGCCGAACACTGAAGCTTTCTTT. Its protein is CASSYAGPNTEAFF.

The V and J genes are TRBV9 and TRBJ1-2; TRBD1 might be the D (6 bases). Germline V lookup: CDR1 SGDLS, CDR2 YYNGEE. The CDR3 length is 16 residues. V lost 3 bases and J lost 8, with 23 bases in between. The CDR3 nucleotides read TGTGCCAGCAGCGCGGGGTGGGGACAAATAAGTGTGGGCTACACCTTC. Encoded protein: CASSAGWGQISVGYTF.

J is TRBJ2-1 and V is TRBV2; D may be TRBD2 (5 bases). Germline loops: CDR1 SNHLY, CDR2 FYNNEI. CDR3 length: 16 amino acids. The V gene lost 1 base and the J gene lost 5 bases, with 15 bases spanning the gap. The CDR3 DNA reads TGTGCCAGCAGTGAAGAGGCTAGCCCCTATAACAATGAGCAGTTCTTC. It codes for CASSEEASPYNNEQFF.

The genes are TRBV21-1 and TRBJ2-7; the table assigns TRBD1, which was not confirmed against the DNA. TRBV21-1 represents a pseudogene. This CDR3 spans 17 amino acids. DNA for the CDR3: TGTGCCAGCAGCAACGCCCCTGGGGCAGGGTCGGCCTACGAGCAGTACTTC. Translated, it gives CASSNAPGAGSAYEQYF.

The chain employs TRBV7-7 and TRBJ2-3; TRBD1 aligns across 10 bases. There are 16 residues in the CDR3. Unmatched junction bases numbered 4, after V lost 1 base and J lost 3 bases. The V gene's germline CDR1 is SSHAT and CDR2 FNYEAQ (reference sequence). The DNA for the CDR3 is TGTGCCAGCAGCTTAGGGGGGACAGGGGAAACAGATACGCAGTATTTT. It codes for CASSLGGTGETDTQYF. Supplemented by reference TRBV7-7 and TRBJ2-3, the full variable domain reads GAGVSQSPRYKVTKRGQDVTLRCDPISSHATLYWYQQALGQGPEFLTYFNYEAQPDKSGLPSDRFSAERPEGSISTLTIQRTEQRDSAMYRCASSLGGTGETDTQYFGPGTRLTVL.

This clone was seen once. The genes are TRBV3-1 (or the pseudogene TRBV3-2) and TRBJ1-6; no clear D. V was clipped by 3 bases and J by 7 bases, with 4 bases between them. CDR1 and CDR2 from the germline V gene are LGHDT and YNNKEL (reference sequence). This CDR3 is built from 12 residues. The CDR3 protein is CASSHSNSPLHF. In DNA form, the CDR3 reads TGTGCCAGCAGCCATTCGAATTCACCCCTCCACTTT.

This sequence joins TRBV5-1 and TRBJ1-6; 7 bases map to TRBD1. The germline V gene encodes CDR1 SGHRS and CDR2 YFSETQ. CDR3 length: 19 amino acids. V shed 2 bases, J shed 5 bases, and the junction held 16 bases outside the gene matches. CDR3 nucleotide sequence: TGCGCCAGCAGCTTAACACAGGGGACCCAATATCGCAATAATTCACCCCTCCACTTT. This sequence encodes CASSLTQGTQYRNNSPLHF.

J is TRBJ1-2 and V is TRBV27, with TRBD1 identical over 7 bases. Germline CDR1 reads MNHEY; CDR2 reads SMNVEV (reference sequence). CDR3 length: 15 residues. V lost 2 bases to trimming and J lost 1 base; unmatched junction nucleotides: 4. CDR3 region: CASSLGGQYNYGYTF. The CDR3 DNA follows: TGTGCCAGCAGTTTAGGGGGACAGTATAACTATGGCTACACCTTC.

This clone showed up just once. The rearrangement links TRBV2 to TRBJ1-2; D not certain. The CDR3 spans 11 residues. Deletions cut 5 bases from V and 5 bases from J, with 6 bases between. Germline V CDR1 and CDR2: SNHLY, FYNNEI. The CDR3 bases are TGTGCCAGCAGTAACATGTATGGCTACACCTTC. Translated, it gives CASSNMYGYTF.

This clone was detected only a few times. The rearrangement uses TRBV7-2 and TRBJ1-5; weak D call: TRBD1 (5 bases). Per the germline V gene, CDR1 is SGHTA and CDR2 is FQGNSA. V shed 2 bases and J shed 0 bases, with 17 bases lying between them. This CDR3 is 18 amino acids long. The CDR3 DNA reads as TGTGCCAGCAGCTTATACCACGGCAGGGACTATAGCAATCAGCCCCAGCATTTT. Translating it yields CASSLYHGRDYSNQPQHF.

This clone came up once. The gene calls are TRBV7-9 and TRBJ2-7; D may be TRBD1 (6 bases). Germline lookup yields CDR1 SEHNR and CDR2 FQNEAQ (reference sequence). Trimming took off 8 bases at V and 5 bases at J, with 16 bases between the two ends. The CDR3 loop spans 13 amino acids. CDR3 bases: TGTGCCAGCTCAAAACAGGGTTCGAACGAGCAGTACGTC. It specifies CASSKQGSNEQYV.

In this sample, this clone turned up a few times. The DNA for the CDR3 is TGTGCCAGCAGCCCCCGTGGAGGCTATAATTCACCCCTCCACTTT. Its protein product is CASSPRGGYNSPLHF. This chain links TRBV9 with TRBJ1-6, with no clear D. V was clipped by 4 bases and J by 3 bases, with 11 bases between them. The CDR3 covers 15 residues. Germline V CDR1 and CDR2: SGDLS, YYNGEE.

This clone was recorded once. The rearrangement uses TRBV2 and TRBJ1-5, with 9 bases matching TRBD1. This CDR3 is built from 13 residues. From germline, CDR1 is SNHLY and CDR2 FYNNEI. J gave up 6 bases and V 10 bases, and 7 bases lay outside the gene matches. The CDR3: CATSGTGSQPQHF. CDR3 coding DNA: TGTGCCACCTCCGGGACAGGGTCTCAGCCCCAGCATTTT. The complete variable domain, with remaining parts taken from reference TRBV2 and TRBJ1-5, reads EPEVTQTPSHQVTQMGQEVILRCVPISNHLYFYWYRQILGQKVEFLVSFYNNEISEKSEIFDDQFSVERPDGSNFTLKIRSTKLEDSAMYFCATSGTGSQPQHFGDGTRLSIL.

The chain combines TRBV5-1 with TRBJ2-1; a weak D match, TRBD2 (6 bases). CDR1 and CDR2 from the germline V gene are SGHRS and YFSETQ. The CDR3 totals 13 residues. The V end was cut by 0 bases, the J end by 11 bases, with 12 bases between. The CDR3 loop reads CASSLATAGQQFF. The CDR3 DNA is TGCGCCAGCAGCTTGGCCACGGCGGGGCAGCAGTTCTTC.

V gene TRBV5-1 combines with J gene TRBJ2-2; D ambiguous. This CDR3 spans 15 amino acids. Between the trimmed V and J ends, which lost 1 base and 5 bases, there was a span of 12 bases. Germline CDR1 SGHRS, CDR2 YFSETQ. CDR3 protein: CASSLFPSNTGELFF. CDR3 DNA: TGCGCCAGCAGCTTGTTCCCCAGTAATACCGGGGAGCTGTTTTTT.

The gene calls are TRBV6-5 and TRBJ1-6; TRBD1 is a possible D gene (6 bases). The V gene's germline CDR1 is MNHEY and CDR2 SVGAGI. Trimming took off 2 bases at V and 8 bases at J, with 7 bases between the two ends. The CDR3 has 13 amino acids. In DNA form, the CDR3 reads TGTGCCAGCAGTTACAACAGGGATTCACCCCTCCACTTT. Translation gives CASSYNRDSPLHF.

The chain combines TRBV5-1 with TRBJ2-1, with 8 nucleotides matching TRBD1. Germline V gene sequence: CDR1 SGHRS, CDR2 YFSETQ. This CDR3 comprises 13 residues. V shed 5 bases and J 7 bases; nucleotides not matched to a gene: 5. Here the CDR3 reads CASSVTGVNEQFF. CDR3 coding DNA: TGCGCCAGCAGTGTGACAGGGGTTAATGAGCAGTTCTTC.

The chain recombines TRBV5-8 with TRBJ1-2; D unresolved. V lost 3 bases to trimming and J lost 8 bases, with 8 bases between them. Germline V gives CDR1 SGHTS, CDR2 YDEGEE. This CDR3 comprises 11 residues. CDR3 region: CASSSAGGYTF. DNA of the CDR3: TGTGCCAGCAGCTCAGCAGGCGGCTACACCTTC. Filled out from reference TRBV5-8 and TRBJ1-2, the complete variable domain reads EAGVTQSPTHLIKTRGQQATLRCSPISGHTSVYWYQQALGLGLQFLLWYDEGEERNRGNFPPRFSGRQFPNYSSELNVNALELEDSALYLCASSSAGGYTFGSGTRLTVV.

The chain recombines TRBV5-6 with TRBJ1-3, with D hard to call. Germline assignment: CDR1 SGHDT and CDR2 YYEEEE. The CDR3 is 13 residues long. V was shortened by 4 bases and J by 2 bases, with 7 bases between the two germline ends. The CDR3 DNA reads TGTGCCAGCAGCGGGGAGGCTGGAAACACCATATATTTT. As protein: CASSGEAGNTIYF.

As DNA, the CDR3 is TGTGCCATCAGTGAGGTCCGGGAAGAGACCCAGTACTTC. Protein: CAISEVREETQYF. The V gene is TRBV10-3, the J gene TRBJ2-5; D call uncertain. This CDR3 contains 13 residues. CDR1 is ENHRY, CDR2 SYGVKD, per germline. V lost 2 bases and J lost 3, with 7 bases in between.

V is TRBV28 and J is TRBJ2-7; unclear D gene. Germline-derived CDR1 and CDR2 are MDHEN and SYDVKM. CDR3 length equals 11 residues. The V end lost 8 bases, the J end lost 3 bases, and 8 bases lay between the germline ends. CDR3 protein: CASGQSYEQYV. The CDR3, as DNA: TGTGCCAGCGGGCAGAGCTACGAGCAGTACGTC.

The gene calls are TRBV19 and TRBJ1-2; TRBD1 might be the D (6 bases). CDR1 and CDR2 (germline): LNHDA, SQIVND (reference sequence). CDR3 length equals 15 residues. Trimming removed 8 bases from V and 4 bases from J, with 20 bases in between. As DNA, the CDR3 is TGTGCCAGTGGTGCGAACCACAGGGAGATCTATGGCTACACCTTC. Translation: CASGANHREIYGYTF.

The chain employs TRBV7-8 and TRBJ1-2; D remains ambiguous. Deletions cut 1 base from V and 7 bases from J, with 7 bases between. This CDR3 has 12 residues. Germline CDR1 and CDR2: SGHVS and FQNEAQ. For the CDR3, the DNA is TGTGCCAGCAGCTTAGATGAGGCTGGCTACACCTTC. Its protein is CASSLDEAGYTF.

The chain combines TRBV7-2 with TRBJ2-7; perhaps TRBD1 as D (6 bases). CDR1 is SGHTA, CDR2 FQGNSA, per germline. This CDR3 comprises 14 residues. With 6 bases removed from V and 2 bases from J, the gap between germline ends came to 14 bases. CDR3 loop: CASSSTWGPYEQYF. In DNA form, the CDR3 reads TGTGCCAGCAGTTCCACATGGGGGCCCTACGAGCAGTACTTC.

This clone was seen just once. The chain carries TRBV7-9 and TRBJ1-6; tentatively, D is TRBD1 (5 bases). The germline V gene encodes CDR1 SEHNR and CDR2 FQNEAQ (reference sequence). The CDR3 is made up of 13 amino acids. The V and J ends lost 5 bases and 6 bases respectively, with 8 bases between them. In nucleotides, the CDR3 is TGTGCCAGCAGCCTCGACAGTAATTCACCCCTCCACTTT. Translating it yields CASSLDSNSPLHF.

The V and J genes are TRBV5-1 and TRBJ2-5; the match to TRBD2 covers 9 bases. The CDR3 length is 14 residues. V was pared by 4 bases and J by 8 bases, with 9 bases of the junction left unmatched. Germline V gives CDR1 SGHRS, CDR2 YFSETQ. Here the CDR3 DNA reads TGCGCCAGCAGCGGTCCCGGGACTAGCAAAACCCAGTACTTC. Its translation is CASSGPGTSKTQYF.

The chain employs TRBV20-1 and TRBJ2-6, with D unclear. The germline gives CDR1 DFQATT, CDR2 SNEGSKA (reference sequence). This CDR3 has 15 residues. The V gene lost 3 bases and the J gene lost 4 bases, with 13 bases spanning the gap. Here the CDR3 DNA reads TGCAGTGCTAGTTCCGCCGATCTAGGGGCCAACGTCCTGACTTTC. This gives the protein CSASSADLGANVLTF.